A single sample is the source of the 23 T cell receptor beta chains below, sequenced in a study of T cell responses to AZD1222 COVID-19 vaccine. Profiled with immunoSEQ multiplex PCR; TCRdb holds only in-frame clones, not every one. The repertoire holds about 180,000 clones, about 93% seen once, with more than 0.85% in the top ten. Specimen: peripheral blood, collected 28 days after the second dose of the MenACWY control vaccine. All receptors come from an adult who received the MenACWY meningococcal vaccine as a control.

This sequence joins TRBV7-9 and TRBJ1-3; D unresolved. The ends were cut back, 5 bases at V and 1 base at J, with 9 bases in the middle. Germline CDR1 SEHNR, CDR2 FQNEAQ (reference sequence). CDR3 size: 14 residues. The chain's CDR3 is CASSTKGSGNTIYF. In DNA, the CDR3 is TGTGCCAGCAGCACCAAAGGTTCTGGAAACACCATATATTTT.

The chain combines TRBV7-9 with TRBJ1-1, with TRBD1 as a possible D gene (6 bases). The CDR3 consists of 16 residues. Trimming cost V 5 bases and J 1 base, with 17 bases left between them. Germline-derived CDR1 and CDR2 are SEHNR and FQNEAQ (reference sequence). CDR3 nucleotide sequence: TGTGCCAGCAGCGCCCGGGGGCAGCAAAAGAACACTGAAGCTTTCTTT. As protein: CASSARGQQKNTEAFF.

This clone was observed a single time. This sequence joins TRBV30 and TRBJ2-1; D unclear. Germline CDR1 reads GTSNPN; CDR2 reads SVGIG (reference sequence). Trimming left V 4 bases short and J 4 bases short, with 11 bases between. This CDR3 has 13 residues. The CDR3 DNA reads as TGTGCCTGGACCCCGATGAATTACAATGAGCAGTTCTTC. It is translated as CAWTPMNYNEQFF.

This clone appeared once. In nucleotides, the CDR3 is TGCAGCGTTGTGGTCCGGAACTCCTACGAGCAGTACTTC. Translated: CSVVVRNSYEQYF. The chain uses TRBV29-1 and TRBJ2-7, with D unresolved. The CDR3 loop spans 13 amino acids. V shed 4 bases and J shed 0 bases, with 10 bases lying between them. The germline V gene encodes CDR1 SQVTM and CDR2 ANQGSEA.

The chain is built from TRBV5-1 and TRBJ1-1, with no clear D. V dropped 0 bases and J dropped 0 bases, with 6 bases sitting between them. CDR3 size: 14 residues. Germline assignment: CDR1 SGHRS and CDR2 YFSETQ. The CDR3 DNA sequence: TGCGCCAGCAGCTTGGACAGCATGAACACTGAAGCTTTCTTT. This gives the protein CASSLDSMNTEAFF.

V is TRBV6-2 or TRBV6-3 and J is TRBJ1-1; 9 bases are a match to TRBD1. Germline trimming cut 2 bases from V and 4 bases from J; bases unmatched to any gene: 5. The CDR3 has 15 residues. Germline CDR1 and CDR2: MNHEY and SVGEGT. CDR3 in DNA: TGTGCCAGCAGTTACGCTATGACAGGGGGCACTGAAGCTTTCTTT. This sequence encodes CASSYAMTGGTEAFF.

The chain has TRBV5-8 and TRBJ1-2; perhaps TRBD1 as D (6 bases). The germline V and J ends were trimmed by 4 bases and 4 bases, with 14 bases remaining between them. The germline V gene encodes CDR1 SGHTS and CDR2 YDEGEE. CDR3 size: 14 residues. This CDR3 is CASSRKTGIYGYTF. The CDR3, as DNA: TGTGCCAGCAGCCGAAAGACAGGAATCTATGGCTACACCTTC.

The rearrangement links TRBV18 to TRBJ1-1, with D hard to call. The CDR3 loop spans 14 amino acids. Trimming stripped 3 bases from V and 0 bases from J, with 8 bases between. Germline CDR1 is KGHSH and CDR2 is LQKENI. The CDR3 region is CASSPKRMNTEAFF. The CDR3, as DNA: TGTGCCAGCTCACCTAAGAGAATGAACACTGAAGCTTTCTTT.

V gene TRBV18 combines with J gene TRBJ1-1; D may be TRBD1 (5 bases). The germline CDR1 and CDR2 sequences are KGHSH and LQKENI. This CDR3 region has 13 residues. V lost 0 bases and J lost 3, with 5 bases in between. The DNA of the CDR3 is TGTGCCAGCTCACCACCGACAGACACTGAAGCTTTCTTT. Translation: CASSPPTDTEAFF.

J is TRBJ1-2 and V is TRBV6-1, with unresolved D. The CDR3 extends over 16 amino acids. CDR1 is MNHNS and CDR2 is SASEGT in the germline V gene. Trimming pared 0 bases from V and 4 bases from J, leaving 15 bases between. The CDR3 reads CASSEAGSVPSYGYTF. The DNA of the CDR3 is TGTGCCAGCAGTGAAGCCGGCAGCGTACCCTCCTATGGCTACACCTTC.

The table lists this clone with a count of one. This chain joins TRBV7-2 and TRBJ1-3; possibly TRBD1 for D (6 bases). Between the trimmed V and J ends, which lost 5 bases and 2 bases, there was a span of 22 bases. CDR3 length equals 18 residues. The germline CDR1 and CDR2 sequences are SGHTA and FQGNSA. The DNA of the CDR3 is TGTGCCAGCAGCAGGGTACAGGGCCCGGGGGGGACTGGAAACACCATATATTTT. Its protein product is CASSRVQGPGGTGNTIYF.

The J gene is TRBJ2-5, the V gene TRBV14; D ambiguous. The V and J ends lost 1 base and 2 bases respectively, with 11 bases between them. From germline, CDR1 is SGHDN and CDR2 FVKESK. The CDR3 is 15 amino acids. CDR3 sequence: CASSQAWGRQETQYF. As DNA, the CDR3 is TGTGCCAGCAGCCAAGCCTGGGGTCGGCAAGAGACCCAGTACTTC.

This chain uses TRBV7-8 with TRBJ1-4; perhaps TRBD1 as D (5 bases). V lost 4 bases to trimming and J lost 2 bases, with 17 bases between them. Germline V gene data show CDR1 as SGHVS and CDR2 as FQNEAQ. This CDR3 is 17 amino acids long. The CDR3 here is CASSSGGAGGTNEKLFF. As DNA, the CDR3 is TGTGCCAGCAGCTCCGGAGGGGCAGGCGGGACTAATGAAAAACTGTTTTTT. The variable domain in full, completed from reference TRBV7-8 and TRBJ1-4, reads GAGVSQSPRYKVAKRGQDVALRCDPISGHVSLFWYQQALGQGPEFLTYFQNEAQLDKSGLPSDRFFAERPEGSVSTLKIQRTQQEDSAVYLCASSSGGAGGTNEKLFFGSGTQLSVL.

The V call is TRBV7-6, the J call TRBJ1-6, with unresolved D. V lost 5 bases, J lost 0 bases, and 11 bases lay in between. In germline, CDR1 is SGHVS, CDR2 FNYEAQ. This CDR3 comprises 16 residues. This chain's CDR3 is CASSRALSSYNSPLHF. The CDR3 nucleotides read TGTGCCAGCAGCCGGGCCCTGAGCTCCTATAATTCACCCCTCCACTTT.

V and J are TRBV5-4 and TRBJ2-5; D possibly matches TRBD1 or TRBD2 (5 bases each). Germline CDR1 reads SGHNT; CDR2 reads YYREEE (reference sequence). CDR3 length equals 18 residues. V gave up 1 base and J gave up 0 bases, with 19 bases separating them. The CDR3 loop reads CASSLRINSGTYQETQYF. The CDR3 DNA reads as TGTGCCAGCAGCTTGCGTATAAATTCAGGGACGTACCAAGAGACCCAGTACTTC.

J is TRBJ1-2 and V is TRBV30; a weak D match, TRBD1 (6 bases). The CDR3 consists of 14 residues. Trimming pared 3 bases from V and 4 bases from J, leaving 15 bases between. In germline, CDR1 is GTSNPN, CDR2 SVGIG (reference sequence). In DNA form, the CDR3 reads TGTGCCTGGAGGTCAGGGGATCTGGGCTATGGCTACACCTTC. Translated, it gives CAWRSGDLGYGYTF.

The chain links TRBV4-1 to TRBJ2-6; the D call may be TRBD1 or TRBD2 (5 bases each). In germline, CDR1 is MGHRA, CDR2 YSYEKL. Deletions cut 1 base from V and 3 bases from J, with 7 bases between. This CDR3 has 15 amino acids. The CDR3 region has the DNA TGCGCCAGCAGCCAAGGGGACGGTGGGGCCAACGTCCTGACTTTC. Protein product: CASSQGDGGANVLTF.

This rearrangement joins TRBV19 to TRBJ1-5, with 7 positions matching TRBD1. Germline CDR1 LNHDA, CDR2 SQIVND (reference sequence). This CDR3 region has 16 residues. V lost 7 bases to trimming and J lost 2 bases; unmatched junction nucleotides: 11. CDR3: CASTRGRDSRNQPQHF. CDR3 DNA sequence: TGTGCCAGTACCCGGGGGCGGGACAGCCGCAATCAGCCCCAGCATTTT.

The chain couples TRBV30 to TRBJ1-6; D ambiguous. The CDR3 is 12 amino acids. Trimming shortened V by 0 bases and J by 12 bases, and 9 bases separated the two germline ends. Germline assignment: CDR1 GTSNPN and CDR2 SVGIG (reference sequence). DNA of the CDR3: TGTGCCTGGAGTGTACAAGGCCTACCCCTCCACTTT. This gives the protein CAWSVQGLPLHF.

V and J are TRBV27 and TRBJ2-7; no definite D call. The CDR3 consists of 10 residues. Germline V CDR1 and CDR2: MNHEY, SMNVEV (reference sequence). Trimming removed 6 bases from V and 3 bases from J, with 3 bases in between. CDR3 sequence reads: CASRGYEQYF. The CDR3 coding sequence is TGTGCCAGCAGGGGCTACGAGCAGTACTTC.

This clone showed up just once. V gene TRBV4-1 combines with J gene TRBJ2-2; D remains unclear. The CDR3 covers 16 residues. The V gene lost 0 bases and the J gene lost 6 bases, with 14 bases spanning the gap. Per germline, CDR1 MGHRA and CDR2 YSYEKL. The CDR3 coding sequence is TGCGCCAGCAGCCAAGATCAGTTCCAGTGGGCCGGGGAGCTGTTTTTT. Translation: CASSQDQFQWAGELFF.

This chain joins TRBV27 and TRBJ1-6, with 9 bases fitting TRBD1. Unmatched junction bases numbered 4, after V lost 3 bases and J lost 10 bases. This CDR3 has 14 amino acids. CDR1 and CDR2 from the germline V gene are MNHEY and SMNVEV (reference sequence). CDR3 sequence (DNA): TGTGCCAGCAGTTTCTCGGACAGGGGATCACCCCTCCACTTT. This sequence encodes CASSFSDRGSPLHF.

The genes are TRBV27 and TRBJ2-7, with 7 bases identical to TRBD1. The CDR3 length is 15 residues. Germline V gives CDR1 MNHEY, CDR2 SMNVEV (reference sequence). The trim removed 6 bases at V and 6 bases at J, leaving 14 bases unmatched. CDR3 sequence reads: CASRIPGQPRFEQYF. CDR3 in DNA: TGTGCCAGCAGAATCCCGGGACAGCCCCGGTTCGAGCAGTACTTC.